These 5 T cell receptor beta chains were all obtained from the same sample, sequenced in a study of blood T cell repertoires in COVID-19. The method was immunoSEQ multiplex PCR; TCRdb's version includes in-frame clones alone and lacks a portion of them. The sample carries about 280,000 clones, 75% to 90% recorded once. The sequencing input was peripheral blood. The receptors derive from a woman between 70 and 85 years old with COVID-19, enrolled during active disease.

DNA for the CDR3: TGTGCCAGCAGCCAAGAATCAGCACAGCAAGAGACCCAGTACTTC. This gives the protein CASSQESAQQETQYF. The chain has TRBV4-2 and TRBJ2-5, with D unresolved. Germline V gene data show CDR1 as LGHNA and CDR2 as YNFKEQ. The ends were cut back, 0 bases at V and 2 bases at J, with 10 bases in the middle. The CDR3 extends over 15 amino acids.

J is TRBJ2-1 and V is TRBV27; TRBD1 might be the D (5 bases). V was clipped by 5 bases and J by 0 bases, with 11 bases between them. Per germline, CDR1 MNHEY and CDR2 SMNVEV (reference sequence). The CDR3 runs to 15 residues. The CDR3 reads CASSPPGLSYNEQFF. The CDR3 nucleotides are TGTGCCAGCAGTCCCCCAGGGCTCTCCTACAATGAGCAGTTCTTC.

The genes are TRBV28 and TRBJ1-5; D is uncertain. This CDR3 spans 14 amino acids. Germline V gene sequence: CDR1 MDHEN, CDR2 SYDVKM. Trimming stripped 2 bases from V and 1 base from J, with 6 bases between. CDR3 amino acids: CASSLRESNQPQHF. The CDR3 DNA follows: TGTGCCAGCAGTTTACGGGAGAGCAATCAGCCCCAGCATTTT.

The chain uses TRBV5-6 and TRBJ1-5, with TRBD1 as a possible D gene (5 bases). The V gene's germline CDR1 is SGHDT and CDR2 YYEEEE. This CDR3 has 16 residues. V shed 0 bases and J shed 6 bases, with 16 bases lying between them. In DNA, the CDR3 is TGTGCCAGCAGCTTGGATTCCCGGGGGGGTAGTCAGCCCCAGCATTTT. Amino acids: CASSLDSRGGSQPQHF.

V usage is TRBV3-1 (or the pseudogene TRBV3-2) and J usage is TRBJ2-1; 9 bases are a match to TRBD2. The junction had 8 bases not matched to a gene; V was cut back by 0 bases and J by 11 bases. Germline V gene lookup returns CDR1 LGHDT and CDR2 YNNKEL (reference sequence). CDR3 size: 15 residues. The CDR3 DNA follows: TGTGCCAGCAGCCAAGAGAGGTTAGCGGGGGAGAAGCAGTTCTTC. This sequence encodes CASSQERLAGEKQFF.